One sample yielded the 20 T cell receptor beta chains listed below, sequenced in a study of cytomegalovirus exposure and HLA in healthy donors. PCR primers comprised 60 Vbeta and 13 Jbeta primers. Sequencing was performed with immunoSEQ multiplex PCR; in TCRdb, only in-frame clones are kept and a portion is missing. The sample shows 150,000 to 200,000 clones, roughly four fifths of them seen only once. The specimen was PBMCs. The receptors derive from a middle-aged woman in good health and CMV-seronegative.

The chain is built from TRBV30 and TRBJ1-3; weak D call: TRBD1 (5 bases). Germline V lookup: CDR1 GTSNPN, CDR2 SVGIG (reference sequence). V was trimmed by 6 bases and J by 0 bases, leaving 12 bases between them. The length of the CDR3 is 14 residues. The CDR3, as DNA: TGTGCCTGCGGGGGACTAGGCTCTGGAAACACCATATATTTT. Encoded protein: CACGGLGSGNTIYF.

The chain recombines TRBV18 with TRBJ2-4; 7 bases fit TRBD2. With 2 bases clipped from V and 3 bases from J, the junction kept 4 bases outside the gene matches. The CDR3 is 15 amino acids. The V gene's germline CDR1 is KGHSH and CDR2 LQKENI. CDR3 coding DNA: TGTGCCAGCTCACCAGGGGCGGGGGACAAAAACATTCAGTACTTC. Its protein product is CASSPGAGDKNIQYF.

The chain carries TRBV6-5 and TRBJ2-7; 10 bases map to TRBD2. J lost 6 bases, V lost 8 bases, and 10 bases had no gene match. Germline CDR1 reads MNHEY; CDR2 reads SVGAGI. The length of the CDR3 is 14 residues. The DNA of the CDR3 is TGTGCCAGCGGACATAGCGGGGGGCTCGGCGAGCAGTACTTC. Translation gives CASGHSGGLGEQYF.

This rearrangement joins TRBV28 to TRBJ2-2, with D perhaps matching TRBD2 (7 bases). CDR1 MDHEN and CDR2 SYDVKM come from the germline V gene. V shed 3 bases and J shed 5 bases, with 13 bases lying between them. This CDR3 has 15 residues. The CDR3 coding sequence is TGTGCCAGCAGTTTTGAGGGGGGGAAAACCGGGGAGCTGTTTTTT. It specifies CASSFEGGKTGELFF.

The chain carries TRBV4-2 and TRBJ2-1; the match to TRBD1 covers 7 bases. The CDR3 has 18 amino acids. Germline values: CDR1 LGHNA, CDR2 YNFKEQ. Trimming removed 0 bases from V and 4 bases from J; junction bases left unmatched: 12. DNA for the CDR3: TGTGCCAGCAGCCAAGAGTGGGGATGGGACAGCGAATACAATGAGCAGTTCTTC. Translated, it gives CASSQEWGWDSEYNEQFF.

The gene calls are TRBV11-2 and TRBJ2-1; TRBD2 aligns across 9 bases. Germline V gene lookup returns CDR1 SGHAT and CDR2 FQNNGV. V dropped 3 bases and J dropped 6; count of bases not matched to a gene: 6. The CDR3 extends over 15 amino acids. CDR3 bases: TGTGCCAGCAGCTTCGGGACTAGCAGCTTCAATGAGCAGTTCTTC. Translated, it gives CASSFGTSSFNEQFF.

This clone has a single count. This sequence joins TRBV7-2 and TRBJ1-5; 8 bases line up with TRBD1. Germline assignment: CDR1 SGHTA and CDR2 FQGNSA. The J segment lost 2 bases and the V segment lost 3 bases, leaving 6 bases of the junction unmatched. The CDR3 is 16 amino acids. The CDR3 region is CASSFEQGQGNQPQHF. The CDR3 DNA is TGTGCCAGCAGCTTCGAACAGGGACAGGGCAATCAGCCCCAGCATTTT.

This clone was counted once. This rearrangement joins TRBV21-1 to TRBJ2-2; TRBD2, the table's D call, was not compared with the DNA. TRBV21-1 is recorded as a pseudogene. This CDR3 comprises 20 residues. DNA of the CDR3: TGTGCCAGCAGCAAAGAGCGAGGGCAGGATTCCCCCTTGAGCACCGGGGAGCTGTTTTTT. Protein sequence: CASSKERGQDSPLSTGELFF.

The rearrangement uses TRBV27 and TRBJ2-2, with D tentatively TRBD2 (6 bases). The V end lost 2 bases, the J end lost 7 bases, and 8 bases lay between the germline ends. The CDR3 has 13 amino acids. Per the germline V gene, CDR1 is MNHEY and CDR2 is SMNVEV (reference sequence). The chain's CDR3 is CASSLRRDGELFF. The CDR3 DNA sequence: TGTGCCAGCAGTTTAAGGCGGGACGGGGAGCTGTTTTTT.

The chain links TRBV28 to TRBJ2-7; 7 nucleotides agree with TRBD1. Germline assignment: CDR1 MDHEN and CDR2 SYDVKM. The CDR3 totals 14 residues. The V gene end was trimmed by 0 bases and the J gene end by 2 bases; junction bases not matched to a gene: 1. The CDR3 nucleotides read TGTGCCAGCAGTTTATGGCAGGGGGCCTACGAGCAGTACTTC. Encoded protein: CASSLWQGAYEQYF.

Worth noting for this clone: Other DNA sequences within the sample encode an identical CDR3. The genes are TRBV2 and TRBJ1-4; 9 bases are a match to TRBD1. Germline CDR1 reads SNHLY; CDR2 reads FYNNEI. The CDR3 has 14 residues. Germline trimming cut 4 bases from V and 4 bases from J; bases unmatched to any gene: 1. Written as DNA, the CDR3 is TGTGCCAGCAGTGGACAGGGGGGTAATGAAAAACTGTTTTTT. It specifies CASSGQGGNEKLFF.

This clone was observed a few times. CDR3 sequence (DNA): TGTGCCAGCAGCTCCGACTTCGGCGGGCCGAACACCGGGGAGCTGTTTTTT. It specifies CASSSDFGGPNTGELFF. This chain connects TRBV28 to TRBJ2-2; possible D gene TRBD2, 5 bases. This CDR3 has 17 residues. V was shortened by 6 bases and J by 0 bases, with 17 bases between the two germline ends. Germline assignment: CDR1 MDHEN and CDR2 SYDVKM.

The V gene is TRBV7-9, the J gene TRBJ2-2, with TRBD1 identical over 10 bases. The CDR3 covers 19 residues. V was clipped by 7 bases and J by 9 bases; unmatched bases: 23. From germline, CDR1 is SEHNR and CDR2 FQNEAQ (reference sequence). The CDR3 loop reads CASTSEKTPRQGALRELFF. For the CDR3, the DNA is TGTGCCAGCACCTCGGAAAAGACCCCGAGACAGGGGGCGCTAAGGGAGCTGTTTTTT.

The chain joins TRBV5-1 to TRBJ1-4; 7 bases fit TRBD1. The germline CDR1 and CDR2 sequences are SGHRS and YFSETQ. The CDR3 spans 16 residues. V lost 0 bases and J lost 3; bases outside the gene matches: 5. CDR3 region: CASSLGQGVPNEKLFF. CDR3 DNA: TGCGCCAGCAGCTTGGGGCAGGGGGTCCCTAATGAAAAACTGTTTTTT.

In DNA form, the CDR3 reads TGTGCCTGGAGTGTAGGCAGGGGAGGGACTGAAGCTTTCTTT. It translates to CAWSVGRGGTEAFF. This chain joins TRBV30 and TRBJ1-1; tentatively, D is TRBD1 (6 bases). Germline-derived CDR1 and CDR2 are GTSNPN and SVGIG (reference sequence). The CDR3 consists of 14 residues. The ends were cut back, 0 bases at V and 5 bases at J, with 13 bases in the middle.

This rearrangement joins TRBV5-1 to TRBJ2-1; D is ambiguous. CDR1 and CDR2 (germline): SGHRS, YFSETQ. The CDR3 has 12 amino acids. Trimming pared 5 bases from V and 4 bases from J, leaving 7 bases between. CDR3 in amino acids: CASSYEYNEQFF. DNA of the CDR3: TGCGCCAGCAGTTACGAGTACAATGAGCAGTTCTTC.

CDR3 region: CASSDGSGRNGEQFF. The CDR3 DNA reads as TGTGCCAGCAGTGATGGTAGCGGGAGAAATGGTGAGCAGTTCTTC. The chain recombines TRBV2 with TRBJ2-1; TRBD2 matches 9 bases. Germline lookup yields CDR1 SNHLY and CDR2 FYNNEI. The ends lost 3 bases at V and 9 bases at J; junction bases unmatched: 9. The CDR3 extends over 15 amino acids.

The CDR3 loop reads CASSDSGAHNEQFF. The CDR3 DNA reads as TGTGCCAGCAGCGACTCAGGGGCTCACAATGAGCAGTTCTTC. J is TRBJ2-1 and V is TRBV9; D may be TRBD1 (6 bases). The CDR3 is 14 amino acids. V was cut by 3 bases and J by 5 bases, with 12 bases left in between. From germline, CDR1 is SGDLS and CDR2 YYNGEE.

The rearrangement links TRBV19 to TRBJ1-4, with a weak D call TRBD1 (6 bases). Germline V gene lookup returns CDR1 LNHDA and CDR2 SQIVND (reference sequence). V was cut by 7 bases and J by 3 bases, with 12 bases left in between. The CDR3 is 14 amino acids. Written as DNA, the CDR3 is TGTGCCAGTAAAAACGGGGGGCCTAATGAAAAACTGTTTTTT. It encodes CASKNGGPNEKLFF.

The table lists this clone with a few counts. The genes are TRBV30 and TRBJ1-1; 9 bases are shared with TRBD1. The CDR3 is 10 residues long. Germline lookup yields CDR1 GTSNPN and CDR2 SVGIG (reference sequence). The CDR3 region is CGQGDTEAFF. DNA for the CDR3: TGTGGACAGGGGGACACTGAAGCTTTCTTT.